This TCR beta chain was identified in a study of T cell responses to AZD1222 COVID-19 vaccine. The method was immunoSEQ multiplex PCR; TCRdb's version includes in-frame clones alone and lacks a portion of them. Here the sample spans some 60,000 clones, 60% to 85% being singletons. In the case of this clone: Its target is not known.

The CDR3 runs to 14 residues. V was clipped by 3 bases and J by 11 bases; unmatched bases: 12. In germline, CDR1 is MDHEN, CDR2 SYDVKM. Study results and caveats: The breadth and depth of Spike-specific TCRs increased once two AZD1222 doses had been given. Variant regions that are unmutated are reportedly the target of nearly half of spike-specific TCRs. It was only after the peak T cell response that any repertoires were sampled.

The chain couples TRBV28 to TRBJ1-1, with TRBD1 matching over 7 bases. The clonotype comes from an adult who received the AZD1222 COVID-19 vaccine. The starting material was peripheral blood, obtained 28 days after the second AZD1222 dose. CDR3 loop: CASSFPDRVGEAFF. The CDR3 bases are TGTGCCAGCAGTTTCCCCGACAGGGTTGGGGAGGCTTTCTTT.